Listed below are T cell receptor beta chains from one sample, sequenced in a study of shared clonotypes between healthy human individuals. Sequenced by immunoSEQ multiplex PCR; TCRdb stores in-frame clones only, minus some. Altogether around 1.6 million clones are present, 95% to 99% being singletons, with the ten largest covering 0.4% to 0.45%. The source material was naive CD4+ T cells sorted from blood. These receptors all come from a man aged 25 to 45 in good health. Both conserved end residues are part of each CDR3. D genes are given only for firm matches. Clone size is shown for a subset of rows, as once, few, many or a class of expanded clone.

TRBV18,once,TRBJ2-5,.,TGTGCCAGCTCACCATTTCAGGGCGGACAAGAGACCCAGTACTTC,CASSPFQGGQETQYF
TRBV5-1,.,TRBJ2-1,.,TGCGCCAGCAGCTTGGATAACAGGGTTATAATAAATGAGCAGTTCTTC,CASSLDNRVIINEQFF
TRBV5-1,.,TRBJ1-3,.,TGCGCCAGCAGCTTGGACAGGGCCCCTGGAAACACCATATATTTT,CASSLDRAPGNTIYF
TRBV7-9,.,TRBJ1-1,TRBD1,TGTGCCAGCAGCTTATCCCAGGGGGGTACTGAAGCTTTCTTT,CASSLSQGGTEAFF
TRBV27,once,TRBJ2-2,.,TGTGCCAGCAGCCGGAACACCGGGGAGCTGTTTTTT,CASSRNTGELFF
TRBV19,.,TRBJ2-1,TRBD2,TGTGCCAGTAGTACCTTGCCCGGACTAGCGCTAAGCGGGGCCAATGAGCAGTTCTTC,CASSTLPGLALSGANEQFF
TRBV10-3,.,TRBJ2-7,TRBD1,TGTGCCATCAGCCCCGGATCAGGGGGCAGGGGGGAGCAGTACTTC,CAISPGSGGRGEQYF
TRBV7-6,.,TRBJ2-5,TRBD2,TGTGCCAGCAGCTTAGCTAGCGGGAGGGCCCAAGAGACCCAGTACTTC,CASSLASGRAQETQYF
TRBV9,.,TRBJ1-5,.,TGTGCCAGCAGCGTATTAGGGGATTACAATCAGCCCCAGCATTTT,CASSVLGDYNQPQHF
TRBV19,.,TRBJ2-7,TRBD1,TGTGCCAGTAGATCCTCGGGGACAGGGCGCGAGCAGTACTTC,CASRSSGTGREQYF
TRBV7-9,.,TRBJ2-7,.,TGTGCCAGCAGCTTGAAGACAGCCCGCTTAGGTTACGAGCAGTACTTC,CASSLKTARLGYEQYF
TRBV19,.,TRBJ2-5,.,TGTGCCAGTTCCGGCGACCGGTACCAAGAGACCCAGTACTTC,CASSGDRYQETQYF
TRBV7-9,.,TRBJ1-4,.,TGTGCCAGCAGCCGTGAACTTCGGAGGACTAATGAAAAACTGTTTTTT,CASSRELRRTNEKLFF
TRBV14,.,TRBJ2-6,TRBD1,TGTGCCAGCAGCCAAAGAACAGGGGACTCTGGGGCCAACGTCCTGACTTTC,CASSQRTGDSGANVLTF
TRBV19,.,TRBJ1-5,.,TGTGCCAGTAGTATTTTTCCGGTTCTCAGCAATCAGCCCCAGCATTTT,CASSIFPVLSNQPQHF
TRBV7-9,once,TRBJ2-3,.,TGTGCCAGCAGCTCCACAGGGTCCCACACAGATACGCAGTATTTT,CASSSTGSHTDTQYF
TRBV6-4,.,TRBJ2-5,TRBD1,TGTGCCAGCAGTCGAGGCAGGGGGTGCCAAGAGACCCAGTACTTC,CASSRGRGCQETQYF
TRBV28,.,TRBJ2-3,TRBD2,TGTGCCACCCATCCGACTAGCCGCACAGATACGCAGTATTTT,CATHPTSRTDTQYF
TRBV14,.,TRBJ2-7,.,TGTGCCAGCAGCCAAGGGTTGGGGGCCGCCTCCTACGAGCAGTACTTC,CASSQGLGAASYEQYF
TRBV7-6,.,TRBJ2-1,TRBD2,TGTGCCAGCAGCTTAAACCCGCTAGCGGGAGGTGGTGAGCAGTTCTTC,CASSLNPLAGGGEQFF
TRBV6-5,.,TRBJ2-7,.,TGTGCCAGCAGTTTCAGGGGTACCGAGCAGTACTTC,CASSFRGTEQYF
TRBV2,.,TRBJ1-1,.,TGTGCCAGCACCACGGTAGGGGAAGCTTTCTTT,CASTTVGEAFF
TRBV5-1,.,TRBJ1-2,.,TGCGCCAGCAGTAAGAACACAGGGTTCGCGGGCTACACCTTC,CASSKNTGFAGYTF
TRBV4-3,.,TRBJ2-1,.,TGCGCCAGCAGCCAAGATTGGAGCATCAATGAGCAGTTCTTC,CASSQDWSINEQFF
TRBV5-5,.,TRBJ2-7,.,TGTGCCAGCAGCTTGTTTGTCTACGAGCAGTACTTC,CASSLFVYEQYF
TRBV10-1,.,TRBJ2-1,.,TGCGCCAGACGGGACGGGCCCTACAATGAGCAGTTCTTC,CARRDGPYNEQFF
TRBV7-2,.,TRBJ2-6,.,TGTGCCAGCAGTTGGGATTCATCTGGGGCCAACGTCCTGACTTTC,CASSWDSSGANVLTF
TRBV10-1,.,TRBJ2-3,TRBD2,TGCGCCAGCAGTGCGGTAGCGGGAGTAGGGGATACGCAGTATTTT,CASSAVAGVGDTQYF
TRBV9,.,TRBJ2-1,TRBD2,TGTGCCAGCAGCGGCAATAGGCTAGCGGAGGACAATGAGCAGTTCTTC,CASSGNRLAEDNEQFF
TRBV6-1,.,TRBJ2-5,.,TGTGCCAGCAGTGGCCCCTCCTGGGTGGAGACCCAGTACTTC,CASSGPSWVETQYF
TRBV5-4,.,TRBJ2-7,TRBD2,TGTGCCAGCAGCTTGGGAGGGTTAGCGGGAGGGCCCATCGAGCAGTACTTC,CASSLGGLAGGPIEQYF
TRBV2,.,TRBJ2-2,.,TGTGCCAGCAGTGAAGCACCCCCCGGGGAGCTGTTTTTT,CASSEAPPGELFF
TRBV4-3,once,TRBJ2-4,.,TGCGCCAGCAGCCCCGACCGGGGCCTCGGAGACATTCAGTACTTC,CASSPDRGLGDIQYF
TRBV27,.,TRBJ1-4,TRBD1,TGTGCCAGCAGTTTTAACCCGACAGGGAGGCGCAATGAAAAACTGTTTTTT,CASSFNPTGRRNEKLFF
TRBV5-4,.,TRBJ1-1,.,TGTGCCAGCAGCTTTGACCCCGGGGGAACTGAAGCTTTCTTT,CASSFDPGGTEAFF
TRBV2,.,TRBJ2-4,TRBD1,TGTGCCAGCAGTGACAGGGGGCTAGCACGGGCGTACTTC,CASSDRGLARAYF
TRBV18,.,TRBJ2-5,TRBD1,TGTGCCAGCTCACCATTGACAGGGGAAGAGACCCAGTACTTC,CASSPLTGEETQYF
TRBV9,once,TRBJ2-3,.,TGTGCCAGCAGCGTAGCGGGAGCCCTAGATACGCAGTATTTT,CASSVAGALDTQYF
TRBV6-5,.,TRBJ2-7,.,TGTGCCAGCAAACCCGGGGGCTTATACGAGCAGTACTTC,CASKPGGLYEQYF
TRBV29-1,.,TRBJ2-3,.,TGCAGCGTTACAGGGCGGGTCACAGATACGCAGTATTTT,CSVTGRVTDTQYF
TRBV11-2,.,TRBJ1-1,.,TGTGCCAGCAGCTCCTACCGGACTACGGGGGCTTTCTTT,CASSSYRTTGAFF
TRBV5-1,.,TRBJ1-4,TRBD1,TGCGCCAGCAGCGGAACCGGGACAGCCATTGAAAAACTGTTTTTT,CASSGTGTAIEKLFF
TRBV7-2,.,TRBJ2-5,.,TGTGCCAGCAGCTTGGGACGCAGGGTGGGGGAGACCCAGTACTTC,CASSLGRRVGETQYF
TRBV20-1,.,TRBJ1-2,TRBD1,TGCAGTGCAACGGACAGGGGGCTGAACACCTTC,CSATDRGLNTF
TRBV28,.,TRBJ1-5,.,TGTGCCAGCTCGGAGGGGGGGCCGGTTCAGCCCCAGCATTTT,CASSEGGPVQPQHF
TRBV28,.,TRBJ2-7,TRBD1,TGTGCCAGCAGTTTATCGGGACAGGCCTACGAGCAGTACTTC,CASSLSGQAYEQYF
TRBV6-6,.,TRBJ1-1,TRBD1,TGTGCCTCCCAGACAGGGTGGAACACTGAAGCTTTCTTT,CASQTGWNTEAFF
TRBV10-3,.,TRBJ2-3,.,TGTGCCATCAGTACCCTGGGGGGGGCTAGCACAGATACGCAGTATTTT,CAISTLGGASTDTQYF
TRBV5-1,once,TRBJ2-3,.,TGCGCCAGCAGCCGGGCAGGGTTAGCGGCGAGCACAGATACGCAGTATTTT,CASSRAGLAASTDTQYF
TRBV5-1,once,TRBJ2-3,TRBD2,TGCGCCAGCTGGGCGGCGGGAGGTCGCACAGATACGCAGTATTTT,CASWAAGGRTDTQYF